These T cell receptor beta chains were read from a single sample in a study of beta chain features in type 1 diabetes. Here immunoSEQ multiplex PCR was the method, and the copy in TCRdb shows in-frame clones only, minus some. The sample holds about 700,000 clones, 13% seen once. Material for sequencing was naive CD4+ T cells from blood. These receptors were collected from a man between 18 and 29 years old with type 1 diabetes. CDR3s include the opening cysteine and the closing phenylalanine or tryptophan. The size field is filled for only some rows; it gives once, few, many or a size class.

J gene,V gene,clone size,CDR3 protein
TRBJ2-5,TRBV7-6,.,CASQRAAPEQETQYF
TRBJ1-1,TRBV7-6,.,CASSLVSSAGLSMNTEAFF
TRBJ2-7,TRBV7-3,few,CASSLRQGNEQYF
TRBJ1-5,TRBV28,.,CASSSTGGGEPQHF
TRBJ1-1,TRBV10-2,.,CASSEQGDKAFF
TRBJ1-5,TRBV9,few,CASSAGTGRNQPQHF
TRBJ1-6,TRBV11-2,.,CASSLRDRNGGSPLHF
TRBJ2-7,TRBV7-9,.,CASSSQGRNEQYF
TRBJ2-1,TRBV25-1,.,CASSPIVGANNEQFF
TRBJ1-5,TRBV4-1,few,CASSQERGKSNQPQHF
TRBJ2-7,TRBV19,few,CASSRTGNNEQYF
TRBJ2-3,TRBV9,.,CASSPRGQALTDTQYF
TRBJ2-2,TRBV18,few,CASSLTGASTGELFF
TRBJ1-1,TRBV4-1,.,CASSQDRAGPTEAFF
TRBJ1-1,TRBV6-1,.,CASSEVRNTEAFF
TRBJ1-6,TRBV28,.,CASSLLGNSYNSPLHF
TRBJ2-7,TRBV15,.,CATSRADAGTGLYEQYF
TRBJ1-4,TRBV29-1,few,CSVPQGLGEKLFF
TRBJ2-5,TRBV29-1,.,CSSLQGLMETQYF
TRBJ2-3,TRBV4-1,.,CASSQEYPRVSTDTQYF
TRBJ2-1,TRBV7-9,.,CASSPRQNNEQFF
TRBJ1-6,TRBV30,few,CAWSVFWGQGKPTPLHF
TRBJ1-2,TRBV25-1,few,CASSEPGTEYGYTF
TRBJ2-1,TRBV4-2,.,CASNSGTSTHEQFF
TRBJ2-1,TRBV9,.,CASSPGGAYNEQFF
TRBJ1-5,TRBV30,few,CAWASGTGANQPQHF
TRBJ1-1,TRBV6-4,.,CASSVNMNTEAFF
TRBJ2-7,TRBV18,.,CASSLRNPDNPYEQYF
TRBJ2-2,TRBV6-6,.,CASSPRDTGELFF
TRBJ1-1,TRBV27,few,CASSLTGTVNTEAFF
TRBJ2-3,TRBV7-9,few,CASSKQTGPMTDTQYF
TRBJ2-5,TRBV5-1,few,CASSLQGTETQYF
TRBJ1-1,TRBV30,.,CAWRVWGEAFF
TRBJ1-5,TRBV2,.,CATSSRGQQPQHF
TRBJ2-7,TRBV30,few,CAWGQALTTEQYF
TRBJ1-1,TRBV11-3,.,CASSLAGNTEAFF
TRBJ2-1,TRBV10-1,few,CASSEVVGTGGNEQFF
TRBJ2-7,TRBV7-6,.,CASSLAGSYEQYF
TRBJ2-1,TRBV10-1,.,CASSTGTSFYNEQFF
TRBJ2-7,TRBV4-1,.,CASSQDRGYSYEQYF
TRBJ2-1,TRBV19,.,CASTPRRESLLQFF
TRBJ1-4,TRBV18,.,CASSPGPAGEEKLFF
TRBJ2-4,TRBV18,.,CASSPFGQGDLQYF
TRBJ1-2,TRBV7-2,few,CASKPVGTHTAGGYTF
TRBJ2-7,TRBV7-2,.,CASSLAGGLSYEQYF
TRBJ2-2,TRBV2,.,CASSEQGARNTGELFF
TRBJ1-6,TRBV9,.,CASSSSGTGRDSPLHF
TRBJ2-1,TRBV29-1,.,CSVFSARNNEQFF
TRBJ2-3,TRBV28,.,CASSDGTPDTQYF
TRBJ1-5,TRBV5-1,.,CASSPGQNNQPQHF
TRBJ2-3,TRBV7-2,few,CASSRDRANTQYF
TRBJ2-1,TRBV5-1,few,CASSLVSEDEQFF
TRBJ1-3,TRBV6-5,.,CASIGRSGNTIYF